This T cell receptor (beta chain) was identified in a study of T cells in Graves' hyperthyroidism and ophthalmopathy (dated by TCRdb to between 2018 and 2021). A note on the overall study: Peripheral blood samples were taken at the time of initial diagnosis, prior to any treatment. To identify TCR V-J signatures that set the groups apart, the researchers used a discovery cohort of about a hundred patients, made up of some 41 with Graves' ophthalmopathy and 57 with stable Graves' hyperthyroidism. Prospective prediction of ophthalmopathy was tested in an independent validation cohort of 18 hyperthyroidism patients and 15 to 17 patients who later progressed to ophthalmopathy. For training and testing, the 80 to 100 patients in the discovery cohort were randomly divided in a 7:3 ratio. The study also compared thyroid tissue and blood T-cell repertoires from roughly 6 Graves' hyperthyroidism patients. Following sampling, methimazole starting at 30 mg daily was given to hyperthyroidism patients, and high-dose intravenous methylprednisolone was given to ophthalmopathy patients. According to the paper, TCR Vbeta CDR3 sequencing was carried out on over 130 peripheral blood samples, which came from under 50 ophthalmopathy, under 85 hyperthyroidism and approximately 17 progressor patients. The paper as a whole reports these results and caveats: In validation, the model predicted progression to ophthalmopathy a median of roughly 6.1 months before onset, with over 55% sensitivity and about 72% specificity. Most expanded thyroid clonotypes (frequency above 0.001) were also detected in blood, suggesting blood repertoires may reflect thyroid immune responses. No statistical method was used to fix the sample size in advance, and group allocation was not hidden from the investigators. A model built on a 13 V-J signature distinguished ophthalmopathy from stable hyperthyroidism, reaching over 85% sensitivity and under 84% specificity in cross-validation and 80%/75% in testing.

Many counts were recorded for this clonotype. This receptor's antigen is unknown. Base qualities were left out, and no much larger clone turns up one base away. The TCR beta CDR3 regions were amplified from RNA transcripts. A first-round RT-PCR of the TCR CDR3 used the HTBI primer set with the Qiagen OneStep RT-PCR kit. Libraries were constructed in a second round of multiplex PCR, after which size selection and purification were performed. Sequencing of the libraries was done on an Illumina HiSeq2000 using paired-end 100 bp reads. As for how the authors treated the data: SOAPnuke was used to process the raw data, removing reads that contained adapters or uncalled bases, had a mean Phred below 15, or lacked an exact match to the constant primer or identifier. High-quality paired reads were merged with COPE v1.2.5, and unique nucleotide sequences were defined as clonotypes. Clonotypes were aligned to IMGT TRBV, TRBD and TRBJ reference segments using MiTCR v1.1. The analysis was restricted to V-J combinations with a frequency above 0.0001, which together covered over 99% of the repertoires. A TCS score was defined as the ratio between F50 (clonal expansion) and ExV (chaos), using BLOSUM62-based TCRdist between CDR3 peptides within each V-J. Welch's t-statistics and random forest reduced several hundred V-J features to roughly 13, which were used in a naive Bayes classifier (R e1071). In TCRdb, the public reads were trimmed at Q25 with fastp and aligned with MiXCR, with productive beta chains retained. Under each unique CDR3 protein, matching rows form one entry showing the most common genes and DNA. None of the V and J calls come from the authors' own analysis; TCRdb made them. In this sample the table shows around 250,000 distinct CDR3 sequences, more than 14% of which occur a single time. 13% of the sample lies in the top ten.

According to the germline V gene, CDR1 reads ENHRY and CDR2 reads SYGVKD. V drops 1 base and J drops 7 bases, leaving 8 bases in between. From the cysteine up to the phenylalanine, the CDR3 has a length of 12 residues. The CDR3 DNA has 36 bases and is translated from base 1. Hyperthyroidism patients were newly diagnosed, had a disease duration of under 2 months, and were aged 18 to 65 years. Exclusion was applied to patients with uncontrolled infections, other autoimmune diseases, pregnancy or lactation. Diagnoses relied on clinical symptoms, serum thyroxine and TRAb, thyroid ultrasound and orbital computed tomography. Blood from progressor patients was drawn when they were first diagnosed with hyperthyroidism, before any ophthalmopathy symptoms appeared. PBMCs were separated from under 12 ml of fresh peripheral blood using Ficoll-Paque density gradient centrifugation. Patients classed as progressors first received a Graves' hyperthyroidism diagnosis and then went on to develop ophthalmopathy during follow-up. Trizol reagent was used to extract total RNA, and RNA quality was then checked on an Agilent 2100 Bioanalyzer.

The sample was blood. The chain joins TRBV10-3 to TRBJ2-7, with the D gene uncertain. The receptor was isolated from a woman aged 40 to 55 with Graves' hyperthyroidism that later progressed to Graves' ophthalmopathy. This receptor has the CDR3 CAISEFGEEQYF. In nucleotide form, the sequence is TGTGCCATCAGTGAGTTTGGGGAAGAGCAGTACTTC.